The entry that follows covers one T cell receptor (beta chain) sequence. The data stem from a study of control samples from healthy donors and cancer patients. The method was immunoSEQ multiplex PCR; TCRdb's version includes in-frame clones alone and lacks a portion of them. The sample lists about 150,000 clones; 93% were seen once. The TCR was taken from a middle-aged man in good health. Source material: blood.

DNA for the CDR3: TGTGCCAGCAGTTTGGGGGGTAGTCAGCCCCAGCATTTT. Amino acid sequence: CASSLGGSQPQHF. The chain carries TRBV28 and TRBJ1-5; D might be TRBD1 (5 bases). The V and J ends lost 3 bases and 6 bases respectively, with 9 bases between them. This CDR3 spans 13 amino acids. CDR1 and CDR2 (germline): MDHEN, SYDVKM. The full variable domain, its missing parts supplied by reference TRBV28 and TRBJ1-5, is DVKVTQSSRYLVKRTGEKVFLECVQDMDHENMFWYRQDPGLGLRLIYFSYDVKMKEKGDIPEGYSVSREKKERFSLILESASTNQTSMYLCASSLGGSQPQHFGDGTRLSIL.